This TCR beta chain was captured in a study of T cell repertoires in cytomegalovirus infection. This CDR3 has 15 amino acids. The ends were cut back, 3 bases at V and 2 bases at J, with 11 bases in the middle. This clonotype occurred a few times. Antigen specificity is unknown. MiXCR, run by TCRdb on the reads, gives a single entry per CDR3 protein. The repertoire holds hundreds of thousands of distinct CDR3 sequences, 42% seen once, with about two fifths in the top ten. The sequence came from a human donor in good health (CMV status not recorded). Some clones in this sample may be carry-over from other donors' samples. The chain joins TRBV12-3 or TRBV12-4 to TRBJ1-5, with D hard to call. Material: cultured PBMCs, obtained from culture after CMV antigen stimulation. As DNA, the CDR3 is TGTGCCAGCAGTTTCCGGATCTCAGGCAATCAGCCCCAGCATTTT. It yields the protein CASSFRISGNQPQHF.